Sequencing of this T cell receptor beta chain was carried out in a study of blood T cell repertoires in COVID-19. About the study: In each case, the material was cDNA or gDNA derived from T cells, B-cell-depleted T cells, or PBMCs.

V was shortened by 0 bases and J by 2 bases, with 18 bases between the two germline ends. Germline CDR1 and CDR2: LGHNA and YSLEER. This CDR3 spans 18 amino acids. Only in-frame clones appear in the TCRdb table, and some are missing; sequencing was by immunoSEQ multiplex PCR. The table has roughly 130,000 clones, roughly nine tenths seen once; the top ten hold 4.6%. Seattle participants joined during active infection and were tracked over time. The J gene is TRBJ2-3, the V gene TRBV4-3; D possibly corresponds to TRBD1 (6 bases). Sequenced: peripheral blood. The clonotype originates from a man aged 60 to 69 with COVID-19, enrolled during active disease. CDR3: CASSQDTGQGYSTDTQYF. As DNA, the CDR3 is TGCGCCAGCAGCCAAGATACGGGCCAGGGGTATTCCACAGATACGCAGTATTTT.